Sequencing of this T cell receptor beta chain was carried out in a study of blood T cell repertoires in COVID-19 (dated by TCRdb to the early 2020s). Regarding the study in general: Collaborator samples came from the United States, Italy and Spain and covered acute and convalescent phases of COVID-19. Subjects who had been exposed to COVID-19, were actively infected with it, or had recovered from it provided the deeply sampled blood TCRbeta repertoires that made up the dataset. Nearly every sample came with metadata listing a de-identified subject ID, COVID-19 status, age in years and sex. The samples were drawn from two sources: the first 160 participants of the ongoing ImmuneRACE study, and fewer than 1,500 subjects contributed by 6 global collaborators. A freely available public database, intended as a resource for researchers studying the immune response to SARS-CoV-2, is where the repertoires were released. The material from the prospective study consisted of cDNA or gDNA derived from T cells, B-cell-depleted T cells, or PBMCs. Where HLA class I and class II types were available, the types were taken from metadata supplied by the sample provider, not from assay-based typing. General study outcomes and caveats: How much clinical and demographic metadata was included differed by source and by participant, and the metadata was provided uncurated.

One collaborating source in Seattle enrolled patients while the patients were actively infected and followed the patients over time throughout the course of disease. Collaborating institutions collected whole blood in K2EDTA tubes following their own protocols. Collaborator samples were shipped for TCRbeta analysis as frozen whole blood, isolated PBMCs, or DNA extracted from either sample type. With respect to this clone: Its binding antigen is unknown. The record has no base qualities; no much larger clone is one base away.

TCRbeta CDR3 regions were amplified from genomic DNA using the immunoSEQ Assay, a bias-controlled multiplex PCR. As for how the authors treated the data: Nucleated cell counts per sample were estimated from amplification of reference gene primers within the assay. To quantify the absolute abundance of each unique TCRbeta CDR3 rearrangement, sequence reads were collapsed and filtered. Productive Simpson clonality was computed per sample as the square root of Simpson's diversity index over productive rearrangements. TCRdb limited this immuneACCESS table to in-frame rearrangements with V and J called. A share of clones is missing; checked studies link under half to unresolved V genes, and the rest is unexplained. The DNA was the basis for D and trimming; V, J and clone size are from that table. The sample table lists about 250,000 clones, around 82% of them with a count of one. More than 15% of the sample is held by the ten biggest clonotypes.

Sequences DFQATT (CDR1) and SNEGSKA (CDR2) are obtained from the germline V gene (reference sequence). The cysteine opens and the phenylalanine closes a CDR3 of 15 amino acids. Only the CDR3 DNA stays, 45 bases, in frame from base 1. The trim is 3 bases for V and 4 bases for J, with a gap of 19 bases between the germline ends. Sequencing input: peripheral blood. The sequence is built from TRBV20-1 and TRBJ2-7; there is no confident call for the D gene. This TCR derives from a person aged 70 to 80 with COVID-19, enrolled during active disease. DNA sequence: TGCAGTGCTAGTGGGCGGATTGGAACTGGGTACGAGCAGTACTTC. This sequence encodes CSASGRIGTGYEQYF.